These T cell receptor beta chains were read from a single sample in a study of vaccination effects on CD4 cells after COVID-19. No antigen is known for these receptors. Data came from immunoSEQ multiplex PCR; TCRdb stores just in-frame clones and leaves some out. The table lists 23,000 or so clones, about three quarters of them singletons. Material: CD4+ T cells from PBMCs cultured with HCoV-229E spike peptides, obtained before COVID-19 vaccination. The receptors derive from a human donor who received a COVID-19 vaccine. Both conserved end residues are part of each CDR3. D genes are given only for firm matches. Not all rows give a size; the values are once, few, many and, for expanded clones, a class.

clone size	D gene	V gene	J gene	CDR3 protein	CDR3 DNA
once	TRBD2	TRBV4-2	TRBJ2-3	CASSRKTSGGADTQYF	TGTGCCAGCAGCCGCAAAACTAGCGGGGGGGCAGATACGCAGTATTTT
few	NA	TRBV9	TRBJ1-1	CASSVVDLGGTEAFF	TGTGCCAGCAGCGTAGTGGACCTTGGAGGCACTGAAGCTTTCTTT
few	NA	TRBV15	TRBJ2-7	CATSRETHRDYEQYF	TGTGCCACCAGCAGGGAAACTCACAGGGACTACGAGCAGTACTTC
NA	NA	TRBV6-5	TRBJ2-7	CASSYKRLSYEQYF	TGTGCCAGCAGTTACAAGCGCCTCTCCTACGAGCAGTACTTC
NA	NA	TRBV5-1	TRBJ1-2	CASSYQESGYGYTF	TGCGCCAGCAGCTACCAGGAATCCGGCTATGGCTACACCTTC
NA	TRBD1	TRBV6-5	TRBJ2-2	CASSRDRLNTGELFF	TGTGCCAGCAGCCGGGACAGACTGAACACCGGGGAGCTGTTTTTT
NA	NA	TRBV7-9	TRBJ1-1	CASSANRDTEAFF	TGTGCCAGCAGCGCTAACAGGGACACTGAAGCTTTCTTT
NA	TRBD2	TRBV11-2	TRBJ2-3	CASSLDYGGGVTDTQYF	TGTGCCAGCAGCTTAGATTATGGCGGGGGGGTCACAGATACGCAGTATTTT
few	TRBD1	TRBV18	TRBJ1-2	CASSPGQGEGYTF	TGTGCCAGCTCACCGGGCCAGGGGGAAGGCTACACCTTC
NA	NA	TRBV5-1	TRBJ1-1	CASSLGQERRTEAFF	TGCGCCAGCAGCTTGGGACAGGAGCGTAGAACTGAAGCTTTCTTT
NA	NA	TRBV9	TRBJ1-3	CASSVYNTYYASGNTIYF	TGTGCCAGCAGCGTTTACAATACCTATTACGCCTCTGGAAACACCATATATTTT
NA	NA	TRBV14	TRBJ2-2	CASSQDQYRANTGELFF	TGTGCCAGCAGCCAAGATCAGTACAGGGCGAACACCGGGGAGCTGTTTTTT
NA	TRBD2	TRBV4-1	TRBJ2-1	CASSPTSGGHNEQFF	TGCGCCAGCAGTCCGACTAGCGGGGGCCACAATGAGCAGTTCTTC
few	TRBD1	TRBV18	TRBJ2-7	CASSPRAPGQGASNEQYF	TGTGCCAGCTCACCACGGGCCCCGGGACAGGGGGCCTCTAACGAGCAGTACTTC
NA	TRBD1	TRBV5-1	TRBJ2-7	CASSKGQGLPYEQYF	TGCGCCAGCAGCAAGGGACAGGGCTTACCCTACGAGCAGTACTTC
NA	TRBD2	TRBV7-7	TRBJ2-2	CASSSSSGLDTGELFF	TGTGCCAGCAGCTCGTCTAGCGGCCTGGACACCGGGGAGCTGTTTTTT
NA	TRBD1	TRBV30	TRBJ2-5	CAWNRQGLETQYF	TGTGCCTGGAACAGACAGGGGCTAGAGACCCAGTACTTC
NA	NA	TRBV6-1	TRBJ1-1	CASSEDSLMNTEAFF	TGTGCCAGCAGTGAAGACAGCCTAATGAACACTGAAGCTTTCTTT
few	NA	TRBV18	TRBJ1-1	CASSPFVGEAFF	TGTGCCAGCTCACCATTCGTTGGTGAAGCTTTCTTT
few	NA	TRBV14	TRBJ2-7	CASSQGKGWSYEQYF	TGTGCCAGCAGCCAAGGAAAGGGTTGGTCCTACGAGCAGTACTTC
NA	NA	TRBV5-8	TRBJ1-5	CASSMMWFISSNQPQHF	TGTGCCAGCAGCATGATGTGGTTTATTTCGAGCAATCAGCCCCAGCATTTT
NA	TRBD2	TRBV5-5	TRBJ2-7	CASSQLRTSGYEQYF	TGTGCCAGCAGCCAACTGCGGACTAGCGGGTACGAGCAGTACTTC